This T cell receptor beta chain was captured by sequencing in a study of blood T cell repertoires in COVID-19. Turning to the study itself: PBMCs, B-cell-depleted T cells, or T cells provided the cDNA or gDNA that made up the material.

The authors' processing: It was from reference gene primer amplification that nucleated cell counts were estimated. This table comes from immunoSEQ multiplex PCR, and its TCRdb copy is limited to in-frame clones, with some not included. From that table come the V and J calls and clone size; the DNA was used to work out D and trimming. In the table there are roughly 420,000 clones, approximately 88% of which are singletons. The CDR3 consists of 18 residues. Germline lookup yields CDR1 LGHNT and CDR2 FRNRAP. V dropped 2 bases and J dropped 6 bases, with 20 bases sitting between them. This chain connects TRBV12-5 to TRBJ1-6, with D perhaps matching TRBD1 (5 bases). The sequenced material came from PBMCs or T cells enriched from blood (not recorded which). This sequence originates from a woman aged 30 to 39 with acute COVID-19. CDR3 DNA: TGTGCTAGTGGTTTGATCCTAGGTGGAGGGGAAGGTAATTCACCCCTCCACTTT. Amino acid sequence: CASGLILGGGEGNSPLHF. The variable domain in full, with the rest retrieved from reference TRBV12-5 and TRBJ1-6, is DARVTQTPRHKVTEMGQEVTMRCQPILGHNTVFWYRQTMMQGLELLAYFRNRAPLDDSGMPKDRFSAEMPDATLATLKIQPSEPRDSAVYFCASGLILGGGEGNSPLHFGNGTRLTVT.